The next 16 T cell receptor beta chains were all read from a single sample in a study of blood T cells in healthy people across ages. Sample-barcoded 5' priming and a J-beta primer mix drove a second PCR of about 6 to 12 cycles. Using its own MiXCR run on the 5' RACE reads, TCRdb lists one record per CDR3 protein. The data show roughly 570,000 distinct CDR3 sequences, with 27% seen just once and about a fifth held by the top ten. The material sequenced was blood. The source of these receptors is a woman aged 70-85 years in good health.

This clonotype was seen only a few times. The chain joins TRBV7-2 to TRBJ2-7; weak D call: TRBD1 (6 bases). V dropped 2 bases and J dropped 4 bases, with 12 bases sitting between them. This CDR3 is 14 amino acids long. Germline CDR1 SGHTA, CDR2 FQGNSA. CDR3 loop: CASSLPLQGYEQYF. CDR3 DNA: TGTGCCAGCAGCTTACCCCTTCAGGGGTACGAGCAGTACTTC.

This chain connects TRBV14 to TRBJ1-4, with D hard to call. Trimming took off 1 base at V and 7 bases at J, with 7 bases between the two ends. The length of the CDR3 is 13 residues. The germline gives CDR1 SGHDN, CDR2 FVKESK. CDR3 DNA: TGTGCCAGCAGCCAAGTTCCAGGTGAAAAACTGTTTTTT. Translated, it gives CASSQVPGEKLFF.

This clonotype was recorded at least ten times. The chain links TRBV7-9 to TRBJ2-5; D unresolved. The V and J ends lost 5 bases and 0 bases respectively, with 4 bases between them. This CDR3 has 12 residues. Germline lookup yields CDR1 SEHNR and CDR2 FQNEAQ (reference sequence). CDR3 in amino acids: CASSPHQETQYF. CDR3 DNA: TGTGCCAGCAGCCCCCACCAAGAGACCCAGTACTTC.

This clonotype was recorded at least ten times. The chain joins TRBV15 to TRBJ2-1; weak D call: TRBD1 (6 bases). CDR3 length equals 16 residues. CDR1 and CDR2 from the germline V gene are LNHNV and YYDKDF (reference sequence). The V gene lost 0 bases and the J gene lost 7 bases, with 16 bases spanning the gap. The CDR3 coding sequence is TGTGCCACCAGCAGAGATCTTGGGGGCATAAGGAATGAGCAGTTCTTC. This translates into CATSRDLGGIRNEQFF. The full variable domain, its missing parts supplied by reference TRBV15 and TRBJ2-1, is DAMVIQNPRYQVTQFGKPVTLSCSQTLNHNVMYWYQQKSSQAPKLLFHYYDKDFNNEADTPDNFQSRRPNTSFCFLDIRSPGLGDTAMYLCATSRDLGGIRNEQFFGPGTRLTVL.

In nucleotides, the CDR3 is TGTGCCAGTAGCCGACAGCTGGCAACTAATGAAAAACTGTTTTTT. Protein sequence: CASSRQLATNEKLFF. The chain combines TRBV19 with TRBJ1-4, with D perhaps matching TRBD1 (5 bases). CDR1 LNHDA and CDR2 SQIVND come from the germline V gene (reference sequence). CDR3 length equals 15 residues. Between the trimmed V and J ends, which lost 6 bases and 0 bases, there was a span of 11 bases.

This clonotype was seen more than once but under ten times. The chain links TRBV29-1 to TRBJ1-1, with D tentatively TRBD1 (5 bases). Trimming shortened V by 2 bases and J by 4 bases, and 11 bases separated the two germline ends. Germline V gene lookup returns CDR1 SQVTM and CDR2 ANQGSEA. The CDR3 runs to 13 residues. CDR3 bases: TGCAGCGTTGAAAGTAAGAGGGGCACTGAAGCTTTCTTT. It specifies CSVESKRGTEAFF.

Concerning this clonotype: Mismatch with germline at one junction end may stem from a read error. V gene TRBV7-2 combines with J gene TRBJ2-5; 13 positions agree with TRBD2. In germline, CDR1 is SGHTA, CDR2 FQGNSA. This CDR3 comprises 18 residues. CDR3 region: CASCLSGTSGEVRETQYF. In DNA, the CDR3 is TGCGCCAGCTGCTTATCTGGGACTAGCGGGGAGGTGCGAGAGACCCAGTACTTC.

Notes on this clonotype: Because it lacks the conserved phenylalanine or tryptophan at the end, this CDR3 is likely a read error. The rearrangement uses TRBV5-1 and TRBJ1-3, with unresolved D. The germline V gene has CDR1 SGHRS and CDR2 YFSETQ. Trimming took 4 bases from V and 4 from J, leaving 9 bases between them. This CDR3 contains 13 residues. The CDR3 loop reads CASSPGGGNTIYS. DNA of the CDR3: TGCGCCAGCAGCCCTGGAGGGGGAAACACCATATATTCT.

This sequence joins TRBV6-2 or TRBV6-3 and TRBJ2-2; D unclear. The CDR3 covers 11 residues. Germline lookup yields CDR1 MNHEY and CDR2 SVGEGT. The V end lost 6 bases, the J end lost 7 bases, and 6 bases lay between the germline ends. The CDR3 DNA sequence: TGTGCCAGCAGAACGGTCGGGGAGCTGTTTTTT. The encoded protein is CASRTVGELFF.

The chain carries TRBV9 and TRBJ1-2; no definite D call. Per the germline V gene, CDR1 is SGDLS and CDR2 is YYNGEE. The CDR3 runs 16 residues. The germline V and J ends were trimmed by 0 bases and 8 bases, with 20 bases remaining between them. CDR3 residues: CASSVEPSGRLWGYTF. CDR3 sequence (DNA): TGTGCCAGCAGCGTAGAGCCAAGCGGGCGGCTATGGGGCTACACCTTC.

The V call is TRBV20-1, the J call TRBJ2-1; 12 positions agree with TRBD2. Trimming took 0 bases from V and 8 from J; bases not matched to a gene: 5. The germline V gene has CDR1 DFQATT and CDR2 SNEGSKA (reference sequence). The CDR3 extends over 15 amino acids. CDR3 nucleotides: TGCAGTGCTAGAGACTCGGGACTAGCGGGCGATGAGCAGTTCTTC. It encodes CSARDSGLAGDEQFF.

This sequence joins TRBV7-9 and TRBJ1-2, with 7 positions matching TRBD1. Germline V lookup: CDR1 SEHNR, CDR2 FQNEAQ (reference sequence). V lost 3 bases and J lost 4; bases outside the gene matches: 8. The CDR3 has 15 residues. CDR3 DNA: TGTGCCAGCAGCTTGTTGACAGGGACCCTCTATGGCTACACCTTC. This encodes CASSLLTGTLYGYTF.

The chain links TRBV29-1 to TRBJ2-3, with D possibly TRBD2 on 6 matching bases. V shed 4 bases and J shed 5 bases, with 7 bases lying between them. Looked up from germline, CDR1 is SQVTM and CDR2 is ANQGSEA. The CDR3 length is 11 residues. CDR3 nucleotide sequence: TGCAGCGTTGGGAGGGAAGATACGCAGTATTTT. It encodes CSVGREDTQYF.

Details on this clonotype: One end of the junction varies from germline; a read error may be responsible. In DNA form, the CDR3 reads TGTGCCAGCAGTTCCCTCGGTGAAAAACCGTTTTTT. It codes for CASSSLGEKPFF. This chain uses TRBV6-5 with TRBJ1-4; D is uncertain. Germline V gene lookup returns CDR1 MNHEY and CDR2 SVGAGI. The CDR3 is made up of 12 amino acids.

This clonotype showed up just a few times. The rearrangement links TRBV9 to TRBJ2-4; 7 bases line up with TRBD2. CDR1 and CDR2 from the germline V gene are SGDLS and YYNGEE. The CDR3 is 19 residues long. V gave up 0 bases and J gave up 5 bases; unmatched junction bases: 17. CDR3 in amino acids: CASSVATGGGVGSQNIQYF. The CDR3 coding sequence is TGTGCCAGCAGCGTAGCTACCGGCGGGGGAGTGGGGTCCCAAAACATTCAGTACTTC. The full variable domain, completed using reference TRBV9 and TRBJ2-4, is DSGVTQTPKHLITATGQRVTLRCSPRSGDLSVYWYQQSLDQGLQFLIQYYNGEERAKGNILERFSAQQFPDLHSELNLSSLELGDSALYFCASSVATGGGVGSQNIQYFGAGTRLSVL.

The sample holds many counts of this clonotype. The rearrangement uses TRBV27 and TRBJ1-3, with TRBD1 as a possible D gene (6 bases). Trimming took off 3 bases at V and 2 bases at J, with 11 bases between the two ends. The CDR3 runs 15 residues. Germline V gene data show CDR1 as MNHEY and CDR2 as SMNVEV (reference sequence). The CDR3 DNA sequence: TGTGCCAGCAGTTTTTCCGGGGGGCCTGGAAACACCATATATTTT. It translates to CASSFSGGPGNTIYF.